This TCR beta chain was obtained from a study of kidney transplant recipient with SARS-CoV-2 infection. One entry per CDR3 protein results from TCRdb running MiXCR on the reads. The profile shows roughly 230,000 distinct CDR3 sequences, around 28% of them singletons. This clonotype was seen repeatedly, ten times or more. CDR3 length: 16 amino acids. With 7 bases removed from V and 8 bases from J, the gap between germline ends came to 23 bases. Germline loops: CDR1 SGHVS, CDR2 FQNEAQ. Sequencing used a blood sample, obtained at baseline and between days 110 and 120 from a kidney transplant recipient. The chain couples TRBV7-8 to TRBJ1-4; a weak D match, TRBD1 (5 bases). The TCR comes from a male patient younger than 45 who had COVID-19 and was a kidney transplant recipient. A share of the T cells may be of graft donor origin. CDR3: CASTLLGQAGDEKLFF. The CDR3 DNA follows: TGTGCCAGCACCTTGCTGGGGCAGGCGGGAGACGAAAAACTGTTTTTT.